This T cell receptor (beta chain) was obtained from a study of T cells in Graves' hyperthyroidism and ophthalmopathy. What was amplified from RNA transcripts were TCR beta CDR3 regions. The TCR CDR3 first-round RT-PCR relied on the HTBI primer set. In TCRdb, the multiplex PCR reads were re-called with MiXCR into one record per CDR3 protein. The sample yields 600,000 to 650,000 distinct CDR3 sequences, 20% seen once. This clonotype has a handful of counts. What was sequenced was blood. This TCR came from a man under 40 with Graves' ophthalmopathy.

CDR3 protein: CASSGDRAYTDTQYF. CDR3 nucleotides: TGTGCCAGCAGTGGGGACAGGGCCTACACAGATACGCAGTATTTT. The genes are TRBV2 and TRBJ2-3, with TRBD1 identical over 9 bases. CDR1 and CDR2 (germline): SNHLY, FYNNEI. After removal of 4 bases from V and 2 bases from J, the junction contained 4 bases not matched to a gene. The length of the CDR3 is 15 residues.